Below are 22 T cell receptor beta chains sequenced from a single sample in a study of T cell responses to AZD1222 COVID-19 vaccine. This table comes from immunoSEQ multiplex PCR, and its TCRdb copy is limited to in-frame clones, with some not included. The sample holds about 120,000 clones, 92% seen once. Sequenced here: peripheral blood, sampled on day 0 of AZD1222 vaccination. The origin of the receptors is an adult in good health.

V is TRBV5-1 and J is TRBJ2-7, with D uncertain. Per the germline V gene, CDR1 is SGHRS and CDR2 is YFSETQ. This CDR3 region has 13 residues. Trimming removed 2 bases from V and 3 bases from J, with 9 bases in between. The CDR3 loop is CASSFGDNYEQYF. DNA of the CDR3: TGCGCCAGCAGCTTTGGGGATAACTACGAGCAGTACTTC.

This clone was seen at least ten times. J is TRBJ1-2 and V is TRBV6-2 or TRBV6-3; D unresolved. There are 13 residues in the CDR3. CDR1 is MNHEY, CDR2 SVGEGT, per germline. Between the trimmed V and J ends, which lost 0 bases and 2 bases, there was a span of 4 bases. The CDR3 nucleotides read TGTGCCAGCAGTTACTCGGACAACTATGGCTACACCTTC. This gives the protein CASSYSDNYGYTF.

In its sample, this clone was seen a few times. The genes are TRBV5-6 and TRBJ2-7, with TRBD1 as a possible D gene (6 bases). The CDR3 runs 17 residues. From germline, CDR1 is SGHDT and CDR2 YYEEEE. V lost 0 bases, J lost 1 base, and 17 bases lay in between. The CDR3 loop reads CASSLGVPNRDSYEQYF. Here the CDR3 DNA reads TGTGCCAGCAGCTTGGGGGTCCCAAACAGGGATTCCTACGAGCAGTACTTC.

The rearrangement joins TRBV6-5 to TRBJ2-2; D gene ambiguous. Germline CDR1 is MNHEY and CDR2 is SVGAGI. Trimming took 4 bases from V and 7 from J, leaving 16 bases between them. This CDR3 has 15 amino acids. CDR3 bases: TGTGCCAGCAGTTCACCCTACCTACGCGACGGGGAGCTGTTTTTT. Protein sequence: CASSSPYLRDGELFF.

The chain links TRBV7-9 to TRBJ1-1; 7 bases agree with TRBD1. This CDR3 has 17 amino acids. Germline trimming cut 5 bases from V and 0 bases from J; bases unmatched to any gene: 12. CDR1 and CDR2 (germline): SEHNR, FQNEAQ (reference sequence). The CDR3 reads CASSPHQRGGVNTEAFF. The CDR3 DNA reads as TGTGCCAGCAGCCCCCACCAAAGAGGGGGCGTGAACACTGAAGCTTTCTTT.

The genes are TRBV27 and TRBJ1-5; D gene unclear. CDR3 size: 14 residues. V was clipped by 5 bases and J by 4 bases, with 12 bases between them. Germline CDR1 reads MNHEY; CDR2 reads SMNVEV (reference sequence). The CDR3 sequence: CASSHRGENQPQHF. The DNA for the CDR3 is TGTGCCAGCAGTCATCGCGGGGAGAATCAGCCCCAGCATTTT.

The V and J genes are TRBV7-2 and TRBJ2-5, with TRBD1 matching 10 bases. Germline loops: CDR1 SGHTA, CDR2 FQGNSA. The CDR3 covers 14 residues. J gave up 4 bases and V 5 bases, and 4 bases lay outside the gene matches. Written as DNA, the CDR3 is TGTGCCAGCAGCATCTGGACAGGGGGAGAGACCCAGTACTTC. Its protein product is CASSIWTGGETQYF.

The genes are TRBV5-1 and TRBJ1-6, with D possibly TRBD1 on 6 matching bases. Germline V lookup: CDR1 SGHRS, CDR2 YFSETQ. The CDR3 runs to 16 residues. The V and J ends lost 0 bases and 7 bases respectively, with 14 bases between them. The CDR3 protein is CASSLGWGQTNSPLHF. CDR3 nucleotides: TGCGCCAGCAGCTTGGGATGGGGACAAACCAATTCACCCCTCCACTTT.

Written as DNA, the CDR3 is TGTGCCAGCAGTGTAGCGGGAGGGTACAATGAGCAGTTCTTC. Translation: CASSVAGGYNEQFF. The chain is built from TRBV6-2 or TRBV6-3 and TRBJ2-1; 11 bases match TRBD2. Per the germline V gene, CDR1 is MNHEY and CDR2 is SVGEGT. This CDR3 region has 14 residues. J was trimmed by 4 bases and V by 5 bases; bases with no gene match: 1.

The table lists this clone with a few counts. J is TRBJ2-2 and V is TRBV6-6; D not resolved. V lost 5 bases and J lost 1, with 11 bases in between. Per germline, CDR1 MNHNY and CDR2 SVGAGI (reference sequence). The CDR3 spans 15 residues. The CDR3 DNA sequence: TGTGCCAGCAGTCCGAGTTCGAGGAACACCGGGGAGCTGTTTTTT. Translation gives CASSPSSRNTGELFF.

The chain carries TRBV11-3 and TRBJ2-7, with 9 positions matching TRBD1. Trimming took 5 bases from V and 4 from J; bases not matched to a gene: 6. Germline CDR1 and CDR2: SGHNT and YENEEA. The CDR3 has 14 residues. The CDR3 bases are TGTGCCAGCAGCCGGGGACAGGGTTCTTACGAGCAGTACTTC. It yields the protein CASSRGQGSYEQYF.

The chain joins TRBV4-1 to TRBJ1-1; maybe TRBD1 (6 bases). This CDR3 spans 16 amino acids. V lost 3 bases and J 0 bases, leaving 14 bases between the germline ends. Germline V gene lookup returns CDR1 MGHRA and CDR2 YSYEKL. The CDR3 is CASSQSTGQLNTEAFF. The DNA for the CDR3 is TGCGCCAGCAGCCAGTCCACGGGACAATTGAACACTGAAGCTTTCTTT.

This chain links TRBV28 with TRBJ1-3; no firm D call. The V gene's germline CDR1 is MDHEN and CDR2 SYDVKM. The CDR3 has 17 amino acids. The V gene lost 7 bases and the J gene lost 0 bases, with 19 bases spanning the gap. The CDR3 here is CASKGWGYPYSGNTIYF. In DNA form, the CDR3 reads TGTGCCAGCAAAGGGTGGGGTTACCCTTACTCTGGAAACACCATATATTTT.

This clone came up a few times. The chain uses TRBV28 and TRBJ2-7, with 7 bases identical to TRBD1. The J segment lost 2 bases and the V segment lost 8 bases, leaving 0 bases of the junction unmatched. Germline V gene lookup returns CDR1 MDHEN and CDR2 SYDVKM. This CDR3 is 11 amino acids long. CDR3 sequence (DNA): TGTGCCAGCGGGACAGCCTACGAGCAGTACTTC. It encodes CASGTAYEQYF.

The V gene is TRBV9, the J gene TRBJ1-2, with D perhaps matching TRBD1 (6 bases). The CDR3 length is 12 residues. Trimming took 2 bases from V and 9 from J, leaving 11 bases between them. CDR1 SGDLS and CDR2 YYNGEE come from the germline V gene. The DNA for the CDR3 is TGTGCCAGCAGCGTTACAGGGAAACGCTACACCTTC. Its protein is CASSVTGKRYTF.

J is TRBJ1-1 and V is TRBV15; TRBD1 matches at 9 bases. This CDR3 is built from 15 residues. Trimming cost V 3 bases and J 2 bases; bases outside gene matches: 4. Germline-derived CDR1 and CDR2 are LNHNV and YYDKDF (reference sequence). The CDR3 protein is CATSRGQGSNTEAFF. DNA for the CDR3: TGTGCCACCAGCAGGGGACAGGGTTCCAACACTGAAGCTTTCTTT.

This chain links TRBV2 with TRBJ1-2, with 7 bases matching TRBD1. This CDR3 has 14 amino acids. CDR1 and CDR2 (germline): SNHLY, FYNNEI. The V segment lost 6 bases and the J segment 4 bases; nucleotides outside the gene matches: 8. The CDR3 DNA follows: TGTGCCAGCAGAGGGGACAGTGGGGTCTATGGCTACACCTTC. This gives the protein CASRGDSGVYGYTF. The whole variable domain, remainder taken from reference TRBV2 and TRBJ1-2, is EPEVTQTPSHQVTQMGQEVILRCVPISNHLYFYWYRQILGQKVEFLVSFYNNEISEKSEIFDDQFSVERPDGSNFTLKIRSTKLEDSAMYFCASRGDSGVYGYTFGSGTRLTVV.

With respect to this clone: Other DNA sequences of this sample code for an identical CDR3. V gene TRBV10-3 combines with J gene TRBJ2-3, with D hard to call. The germline V gene has CDR1 ENHRY and CDR2 SYGVKD. The CDR3 is made up of 14 amino acids. Trimming pared 0 bases from V and 0 bases from J, leaving 4 bases between. The CDR3 region is CAISESGSTDTQYF. The CDR3 coding sequence is TGTGCCATCAGTGAGTCGGGCAGCACAGATACGCAGTATTTT.

The V gene is TRBV9, the J gene TRBJ2-7, with D possibly being TRBD1 or TRBD2 (5 bases each). The CDR3 runs 15 residues. Between the trimmed V and J ends, which lost 4 bases and 4 bases, there was a span of 18 bases. Germline CDR1 SGDLS, CDR2 YYNGEE. CDR3 bases: TGTGCCAGCAGCCCAAGACTGTCGGGGCCGTACGAGCAGTACTTC. It specifies CASSPRLSGPYEQYF.

This chain uses TRBV6-5 with TRBJ2-1; 8 nucleotides match TRBD1. Trimming took 7 bases from V and 8 from J; bases not matched to a gene: 4. CDR1 MNHEY and CDR2 SVGAGI come from the germline V gene. The CDR3 consists of 12 residues. CDR3 in DNA: TGTGCCAGCACGGACAGGGATTATGAGCAGTTCTTC. The encoded protein is CASTDRDYEQFF.

The chain is built from TRBV6-5 and TRBJ2-7; the D gene could be TRBD1 or TRBD2 (5 bases each). Germline CDR1 and CDR2: MNHEY and SVGAGI. The length of the CDR3 is 15 residues. Trimming shortened V by 6 bases and J by 0 bases, and 15 bases separated the two germline ends. CDR3 nucleotide sequence: TGTGCCAGCAGCACACGGGACGCCCCCTCCTACGAGCAGTACTTC. Encoded protein: CASSTRDAPSYEQYF.

This rearrangement joins TRBV18 to TRBJ1-2, with a possible D match to TRBD1 (5 bases). V lost 3 bases to trimming and J lost 1 base, with 15 bases between them. The CDR3 is 16 residues long. The germline V gene encodes CDR1 KGHSH and CDR2 LQKENI. CDR3 nucleotide sequence: TGTGCCAGCTCACCGTCGCCAGGGAATCTTAACTATGGCTACACCTTC. Translation: CASSPSPGNLNYGYTF.